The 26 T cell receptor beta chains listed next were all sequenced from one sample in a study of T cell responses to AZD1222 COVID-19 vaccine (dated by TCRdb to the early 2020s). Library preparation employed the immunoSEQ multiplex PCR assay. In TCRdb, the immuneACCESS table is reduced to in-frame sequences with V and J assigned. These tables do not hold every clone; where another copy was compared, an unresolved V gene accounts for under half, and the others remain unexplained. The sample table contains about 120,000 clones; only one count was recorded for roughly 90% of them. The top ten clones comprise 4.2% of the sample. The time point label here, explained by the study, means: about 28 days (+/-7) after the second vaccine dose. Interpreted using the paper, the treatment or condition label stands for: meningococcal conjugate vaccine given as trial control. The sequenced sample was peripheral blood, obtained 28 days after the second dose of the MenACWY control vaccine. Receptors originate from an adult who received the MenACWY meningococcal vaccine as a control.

Here the CDR3 reads CASSFHRGQALSSYNEQFF. The DNA of the CDR3 is TGTGCCAGCAGCTTTCACCGCGGACAGGCCCTGAGCTCCTACAATGAGCAGTTCTTC. V is TRBV7-2 and J is TRBJ2-1; TRBD1 matches at 7 bases. V lost 3 bases and J lost 0; bases outside the gene matches: 14. Per germline, CDR1 SGHTA and CDR2 FQGNSA. CDR3 length: 19 residues.

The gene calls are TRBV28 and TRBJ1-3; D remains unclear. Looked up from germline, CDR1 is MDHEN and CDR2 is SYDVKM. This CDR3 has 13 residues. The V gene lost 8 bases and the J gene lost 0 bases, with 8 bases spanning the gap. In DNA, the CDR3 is TGTGCCAGCCAATGGGACTCTGGAAACACCATATATTTT. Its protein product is CASQWDSGNTIYF.

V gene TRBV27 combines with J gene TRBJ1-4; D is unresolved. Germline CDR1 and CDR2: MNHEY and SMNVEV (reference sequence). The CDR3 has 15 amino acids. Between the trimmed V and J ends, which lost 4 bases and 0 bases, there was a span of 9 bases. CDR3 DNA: TGTGCCAGCAGTTCCCGGTTCGCAACTAATGAAAAACTGTTTTTT. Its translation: CASSSRFATNEKLFF.

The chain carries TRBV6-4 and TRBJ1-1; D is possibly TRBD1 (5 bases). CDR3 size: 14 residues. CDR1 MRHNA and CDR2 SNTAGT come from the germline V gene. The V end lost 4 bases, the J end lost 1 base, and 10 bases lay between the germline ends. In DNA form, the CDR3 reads TGTGCCAGCAGTGTCGAGGGGTCGAACACTGAAGCTTTCTTT. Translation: CASSVEGSNTEAFF.

CDR3 bases: TGTGCCAGCACGGGGACAGGGCGCGGCACCGGGGAGCTGTTTTTT. Protein product: CASTGTGRGTGELFF. The chain carries TRBV5-6 and TRBJ2-2, with 9 bases fitting TRBD1. CDR3 size: 15 residues. Germline V gene data show CDR1 as SGHDT and CDR2 as YYEEEE. J was trimmed by 4 bases and V by 6 bases; bases with no gene match: 7. The variable domain in full, completed from reference TRBV5-6 and TRBJ2-2, reads DAGVTQSPTHLIKTRGQQVTLRCSPKSGHDTVSWYQQALGQGPQFIFQYYEEEERQRGNFPDRFSGHQFPNYSSELNVNALLLGDSALYLCASTGTGRGTGELFFGEGSRLTVL.

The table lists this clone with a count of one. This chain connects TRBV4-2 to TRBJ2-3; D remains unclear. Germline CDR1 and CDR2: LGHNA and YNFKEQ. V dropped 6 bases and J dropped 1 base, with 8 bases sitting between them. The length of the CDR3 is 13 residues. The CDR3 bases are TGTGCCAGCAGGCCTAGGGGCACAGATACGCAGTATTTT. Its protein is CASRPRGTDTQYF.

The CDR3 loop reads CASSLGLISYEQYV. The CDR3 nucleotides are TGTGCCAGCAGCTTAGGGTTAATTTCCTACGAGCAGTACGTC. The chain couples TRBV7-8 to TRBJ2-7; no definite D call. The CDR3 runs 14 residues. Germline assignment: CDR1 SGHVS and CDR2 FQNEAQ. The V end lost 1 base, the J end lost 1 base, and 8 bases lay between the germline ends.

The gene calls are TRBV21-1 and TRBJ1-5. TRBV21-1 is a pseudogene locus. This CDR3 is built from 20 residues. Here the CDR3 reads CASSKVREVSPVRSNQPQHF. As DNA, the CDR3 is TGTGCCAGCAGCAAAGTGCGGGAAGTCTCACCCGTACGGAGCAATCAGCCCCAGCATTTT.

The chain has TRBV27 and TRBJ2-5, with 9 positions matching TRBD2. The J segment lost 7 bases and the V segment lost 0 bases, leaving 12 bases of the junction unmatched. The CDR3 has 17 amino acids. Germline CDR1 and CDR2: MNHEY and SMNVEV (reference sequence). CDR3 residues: CASSLSGSGGPAGTQYF. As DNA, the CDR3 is TGTGCCAGCAGTTTATCGGGTAGCGGGGGACCCGCTGGGACCCAGTACTTC.

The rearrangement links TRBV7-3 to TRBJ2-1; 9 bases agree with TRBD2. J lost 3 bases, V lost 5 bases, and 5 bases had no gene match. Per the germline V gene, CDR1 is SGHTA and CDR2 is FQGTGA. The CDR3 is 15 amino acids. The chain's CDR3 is CASSQYSGGYNEQFF. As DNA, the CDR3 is TGTGCCAGCAGCCAATATAGCGGGGGCTACAATGAGCAGTTCTTC. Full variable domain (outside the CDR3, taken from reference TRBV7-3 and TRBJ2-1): GAGVSQTPSNKVTEKGKYVELRCDPISGHTALYWYRQSLGQGPEFLIYFQGTGAADDSGLPNDRFFAVRPEGSVSTLKIQRTERGDSAVYLCASSQYSGGYNEQFFGPGTRLTVL.

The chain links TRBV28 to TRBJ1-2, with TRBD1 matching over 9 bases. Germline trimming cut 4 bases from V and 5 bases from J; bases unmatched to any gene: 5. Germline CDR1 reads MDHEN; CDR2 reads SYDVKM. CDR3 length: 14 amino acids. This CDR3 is CASSSSGQGYGYTF. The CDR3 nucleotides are TGTGCCAGCAGTTCGTCGGGACAGGGTTATGGCTACACCTTC.

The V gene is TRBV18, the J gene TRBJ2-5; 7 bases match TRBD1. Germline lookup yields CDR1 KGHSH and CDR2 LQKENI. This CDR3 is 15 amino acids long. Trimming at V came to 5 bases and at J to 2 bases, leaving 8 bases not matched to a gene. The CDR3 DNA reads TGTGCCAGCTCAGAGAGACAGGGTGAGCAAGAGACCCAGTACTTC. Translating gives CASSERQGEQETQYF. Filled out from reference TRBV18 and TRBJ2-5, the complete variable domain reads NAGVMQNPRHLVRRRGQEARLRCSPMKGHSHVYWYRQLPEEGLKFMVYLQKENIIDESGMPKERFSAEFPKEGPSILRIQQVVRGDSAAYFCASSERQGEQETQYFGPGTRLLVL.

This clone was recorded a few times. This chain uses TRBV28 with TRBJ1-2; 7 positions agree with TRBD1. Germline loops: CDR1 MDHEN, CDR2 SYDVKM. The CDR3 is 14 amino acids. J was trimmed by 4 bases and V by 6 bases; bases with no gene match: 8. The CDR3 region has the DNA TGTGCCAGCAGCCAACCTGGGACAGCCTATGGCTACACCTTC. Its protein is CASSQPGTAYGYTF.

This CDR3 is CASSPSEYEQYF. CDR3 DNA sequence: TGTGCCAGCAGCCCTTCAGAATACGAGCAGTACTTC. The chain joins TRBV5-5 to TRBJ2-7; D unresolved. CDR1 and CDR2 (germline): SGHKS, YYEKEE (reference sequence). V was pared by 4 bases and J by 4 bases, with 9 bases between. This CDR3 has 12 amino acids.

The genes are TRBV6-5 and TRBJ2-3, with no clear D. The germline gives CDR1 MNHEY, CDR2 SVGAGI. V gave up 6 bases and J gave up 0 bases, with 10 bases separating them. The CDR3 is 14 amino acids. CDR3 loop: CASRFSSSTDTQYF. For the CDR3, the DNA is TGTGCCAGCAGGTTCAGTAGTAGCACAGATACGCAGTATTTT.

CDR3 sequence (DNA): TGTGCCAGCAGTGAGGAAGTGCTGGGCACCGGGGAGCTGTTTTTT. Translating it yields CASSEEVLGTGELFF. This chain uses TRBV2 with TRBJ2-2; D remains unclear. Germline CDR1 reads SNHLY; CDR2 reads FYNNEI. The germline V and J ends were trimmed by 3 bases and 4 bases, with 12 bases remaining between them. CDR3 size: 15 residues.

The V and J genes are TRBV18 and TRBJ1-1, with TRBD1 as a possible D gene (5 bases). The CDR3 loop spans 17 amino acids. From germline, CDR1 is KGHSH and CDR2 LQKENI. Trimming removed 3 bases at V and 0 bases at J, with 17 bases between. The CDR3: CASSPGTSRRMNTEAFF. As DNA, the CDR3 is TGTGCCAGCTCACCCGGGACTTCAAGGAGGATGAACACTGAAGCTTTCTTT.

This CDR3 reads CASSDRSGNTEAFF. DNA of the CDR3: TGTGCCAGCAGCGACAGGTCTGGGAACACTGAAGCTTTCTTT. The rearrangement joins TRBV6-2 or TRBV6-3 to TRBJ1-1; tentative D call: TRBD1 (6 bases). CDR1 is MNHEY, CDR2 SVGEGT, per germline. Trimming removed 6 bases at V and 1 base at J, with 12 bases between. The CDR3 contains 14 residues.

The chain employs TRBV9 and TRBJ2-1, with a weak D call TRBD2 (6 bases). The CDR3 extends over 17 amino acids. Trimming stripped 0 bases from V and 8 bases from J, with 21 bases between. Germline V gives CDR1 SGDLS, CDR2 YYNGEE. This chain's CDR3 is CASSVGVSGRLHYEQFF. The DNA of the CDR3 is TGTGCCAGCAGCGTAGGAGTTAGCGGTAGACTACACTATGAGCAGTTCTTC.

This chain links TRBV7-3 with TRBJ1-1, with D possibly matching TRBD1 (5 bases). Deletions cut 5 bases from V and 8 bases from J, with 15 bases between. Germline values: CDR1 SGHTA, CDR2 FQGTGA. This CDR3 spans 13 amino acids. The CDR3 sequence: CASSLDRGVEAFF. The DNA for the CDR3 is TGTGCCAGCAGCCTAGACCGGGGGGTGGAAGCTTTCTTT.

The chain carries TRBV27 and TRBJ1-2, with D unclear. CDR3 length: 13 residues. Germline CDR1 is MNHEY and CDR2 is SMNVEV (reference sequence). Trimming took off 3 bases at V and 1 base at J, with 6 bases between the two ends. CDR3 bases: TGTGCCAGCAGTTTTGCGGGTAACTATGGCTACACCTTC. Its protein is CASSFAGNYGYTF.

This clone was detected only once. The CDR3 here is CASAGQRDQPQHF. The CDR3 DNA sequence: TGTGCCAGCGCGGGACAAAGGGATCAGCCCCAGCATTTT. The V and J genes are TRBV18 and TRBJ1-5, with a weak D call TRBD1 (6 bases). Per germline, CDR1 KGHSH and CDR2 LQKENI. The V and J ends lost 8 bases and 5 bases respectively, with 13 bases between them. The CDR3 spans 13 residues.

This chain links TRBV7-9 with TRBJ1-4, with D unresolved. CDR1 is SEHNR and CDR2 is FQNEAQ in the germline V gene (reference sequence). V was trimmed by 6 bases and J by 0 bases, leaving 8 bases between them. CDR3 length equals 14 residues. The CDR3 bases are TGTGCCAGCAGTACGGGGACAACTAATGAAAAACTGTTTTTT. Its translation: CASSTGTTNEKLFF.

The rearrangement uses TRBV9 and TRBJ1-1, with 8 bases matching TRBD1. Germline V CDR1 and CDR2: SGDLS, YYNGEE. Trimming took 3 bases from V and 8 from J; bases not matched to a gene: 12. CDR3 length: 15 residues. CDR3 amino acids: CASSADRAGYREAFF. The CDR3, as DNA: TGTGCCAGCAGCGCGGACAGGGCAGGGTATAGAGAAGCTTTCTTT.

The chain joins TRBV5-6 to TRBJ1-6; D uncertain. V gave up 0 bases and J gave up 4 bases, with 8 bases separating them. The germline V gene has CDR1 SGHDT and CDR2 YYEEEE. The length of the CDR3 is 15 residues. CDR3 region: CASSLAAGYNSPLHF. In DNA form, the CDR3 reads TGTGCCAGCAGCTTGGCGGCCGGGTATAATTCACCCCTCCACTTT.

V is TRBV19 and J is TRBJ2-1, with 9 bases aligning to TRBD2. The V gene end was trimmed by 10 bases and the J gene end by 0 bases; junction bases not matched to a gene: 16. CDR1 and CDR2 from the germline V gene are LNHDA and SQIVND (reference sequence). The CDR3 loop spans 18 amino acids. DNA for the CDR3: TGTGCCACTCAATTGACTAGCGGAGATTACAGCTCCTACAATGAGCAGTTCTTC. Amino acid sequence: CATQLTSGDYSSYNEQFF.